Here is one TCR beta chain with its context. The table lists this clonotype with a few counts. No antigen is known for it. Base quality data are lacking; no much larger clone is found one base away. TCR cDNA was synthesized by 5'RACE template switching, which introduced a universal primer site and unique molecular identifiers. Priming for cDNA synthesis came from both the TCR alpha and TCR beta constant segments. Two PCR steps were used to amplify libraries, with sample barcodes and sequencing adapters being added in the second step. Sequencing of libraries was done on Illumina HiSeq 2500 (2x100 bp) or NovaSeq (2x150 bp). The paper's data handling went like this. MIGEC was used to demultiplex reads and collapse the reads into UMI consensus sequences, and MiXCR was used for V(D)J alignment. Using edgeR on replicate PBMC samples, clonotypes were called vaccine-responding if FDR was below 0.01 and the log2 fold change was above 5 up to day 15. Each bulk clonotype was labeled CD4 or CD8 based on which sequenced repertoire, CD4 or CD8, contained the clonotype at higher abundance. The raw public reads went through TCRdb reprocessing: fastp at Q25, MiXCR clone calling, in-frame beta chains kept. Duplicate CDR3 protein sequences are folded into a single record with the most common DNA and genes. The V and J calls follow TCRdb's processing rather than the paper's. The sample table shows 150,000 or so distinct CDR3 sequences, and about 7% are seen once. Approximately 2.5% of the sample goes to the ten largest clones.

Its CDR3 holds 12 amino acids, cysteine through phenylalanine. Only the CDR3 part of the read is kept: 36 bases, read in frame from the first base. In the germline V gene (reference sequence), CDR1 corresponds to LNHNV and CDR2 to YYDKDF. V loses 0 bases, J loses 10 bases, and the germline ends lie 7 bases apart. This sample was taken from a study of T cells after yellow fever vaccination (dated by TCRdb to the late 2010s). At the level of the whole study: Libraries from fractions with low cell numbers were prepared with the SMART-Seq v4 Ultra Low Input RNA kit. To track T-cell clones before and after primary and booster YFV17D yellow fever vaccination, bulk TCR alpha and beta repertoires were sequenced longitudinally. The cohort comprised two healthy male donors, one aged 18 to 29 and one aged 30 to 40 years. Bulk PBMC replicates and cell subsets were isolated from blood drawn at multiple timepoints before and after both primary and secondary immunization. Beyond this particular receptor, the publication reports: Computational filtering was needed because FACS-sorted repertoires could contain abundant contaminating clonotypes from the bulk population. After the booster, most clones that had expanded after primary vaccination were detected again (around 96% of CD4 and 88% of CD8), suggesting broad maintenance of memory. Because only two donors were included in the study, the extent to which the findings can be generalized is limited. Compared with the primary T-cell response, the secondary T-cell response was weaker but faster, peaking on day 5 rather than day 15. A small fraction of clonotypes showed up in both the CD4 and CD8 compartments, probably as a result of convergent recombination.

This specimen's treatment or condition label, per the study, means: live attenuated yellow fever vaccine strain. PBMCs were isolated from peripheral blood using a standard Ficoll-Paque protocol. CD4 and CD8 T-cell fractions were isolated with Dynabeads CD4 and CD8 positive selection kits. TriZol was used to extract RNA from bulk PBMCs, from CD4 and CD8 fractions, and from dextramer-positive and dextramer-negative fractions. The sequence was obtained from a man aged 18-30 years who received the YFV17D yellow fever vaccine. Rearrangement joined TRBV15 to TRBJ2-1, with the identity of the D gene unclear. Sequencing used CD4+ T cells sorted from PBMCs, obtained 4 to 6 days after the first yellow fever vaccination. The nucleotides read TGTGCCACCAGCAGAGATTTCGGGGAGCAGTTCTTC. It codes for CATSRDFGEQFF.